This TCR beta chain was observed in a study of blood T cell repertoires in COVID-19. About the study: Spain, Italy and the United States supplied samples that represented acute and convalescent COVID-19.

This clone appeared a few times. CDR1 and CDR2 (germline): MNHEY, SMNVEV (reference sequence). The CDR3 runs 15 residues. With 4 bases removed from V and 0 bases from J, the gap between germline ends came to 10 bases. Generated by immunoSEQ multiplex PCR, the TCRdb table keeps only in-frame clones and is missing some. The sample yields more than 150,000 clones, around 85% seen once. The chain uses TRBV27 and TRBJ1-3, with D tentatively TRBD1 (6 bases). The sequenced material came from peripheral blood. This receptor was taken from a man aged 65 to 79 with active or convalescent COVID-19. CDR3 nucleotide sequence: TGTGCCAGCAGTTCGCACAGGGACTCTGGAAACACCATATATTTT. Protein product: CASSSHRDSGNTIYF.